The clone carrying this T cell receptor beta chain was seen at least ten times. The CDR3 runs to 16 residues. Per germline, CDR1 KGHSH and CDR2 LQKENI. The ends lost 3 bases at V and 7 bases at J; junction bases unmatched: 9. These data belong to a study of regulatory T cells in long-lasting Graves disease. Libraries of TCR beta came from iRepertoire HTBI primers plus Arm-PCR of CDR3 regions. TCRdb used MiXCR to reprocess the multiplex PCR reads, holding one entry per CDR3 protein. The sample lists about 430,000 distinct CDR3 sequences; approximately 16% were seen once. Documented time point: newly diagnosed GD, antithyroid drugs for less than 3 months. With RNA extracted from PBMCs as input, the TCR library was made. The sample also formed part of further work on T cells in Graves' hyperthyroidism and ophthalmopathy. As that study records: When the TCR CDR3 underwent first-round RT-PCR, the HTBI primer set was used.

The sequences come from peripheral blood mononuclear cells (PBMCs), collected at new diagnosis, from a patient treated with antithyroid drugs. This receptor was taken from a woman aged 40 to 50 with Graves disease. The rearrangement joins TRBV18 to TRBJ1-5; 10 bases align to TRBD1. The CDR3 reads CASSPYDRGHGQPQHF. In DNA form, the CDR3 reads TGTGCCAGCTCACCTTACGACAGGGGGCATGGACAGCCCCAGCATTTT.